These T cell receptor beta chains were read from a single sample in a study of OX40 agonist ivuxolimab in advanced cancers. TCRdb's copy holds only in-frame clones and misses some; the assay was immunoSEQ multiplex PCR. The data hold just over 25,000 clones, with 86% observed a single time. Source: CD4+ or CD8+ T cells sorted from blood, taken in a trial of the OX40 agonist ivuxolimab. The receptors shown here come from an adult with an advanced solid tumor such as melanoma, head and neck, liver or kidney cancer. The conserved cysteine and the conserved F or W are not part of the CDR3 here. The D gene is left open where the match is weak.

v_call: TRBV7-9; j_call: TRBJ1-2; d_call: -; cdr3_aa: ASSSPDVPYGYT
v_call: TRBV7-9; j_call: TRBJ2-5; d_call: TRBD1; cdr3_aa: ASSFRQGARETQY
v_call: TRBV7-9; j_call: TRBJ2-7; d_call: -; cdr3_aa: ASSLDYEQY
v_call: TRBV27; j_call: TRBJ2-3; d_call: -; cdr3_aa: ASSSQWDTQY
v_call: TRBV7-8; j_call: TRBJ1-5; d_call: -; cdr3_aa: ASSLWRANNQPQH
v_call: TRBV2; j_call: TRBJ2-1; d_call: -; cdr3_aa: ASRPRGHNEQF
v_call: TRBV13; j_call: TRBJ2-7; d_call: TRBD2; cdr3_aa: ASSSTSGGLTYEQY
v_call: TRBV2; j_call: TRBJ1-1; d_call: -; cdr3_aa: ATIRKGYGAF
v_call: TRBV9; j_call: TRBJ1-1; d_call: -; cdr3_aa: ASSVLEAF
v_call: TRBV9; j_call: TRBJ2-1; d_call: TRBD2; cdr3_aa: ASSVALGLAGGGNEQF
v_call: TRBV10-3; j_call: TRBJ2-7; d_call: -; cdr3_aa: ATIDSPSYEQY
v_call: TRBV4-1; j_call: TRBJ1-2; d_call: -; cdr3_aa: ASSQAASDSNYGYT
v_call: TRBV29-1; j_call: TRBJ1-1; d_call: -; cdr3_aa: SAIPRHGTEAF
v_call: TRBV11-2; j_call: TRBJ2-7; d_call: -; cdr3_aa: ASSLGPGWDYEQY
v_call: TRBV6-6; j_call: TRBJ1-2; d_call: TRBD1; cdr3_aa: ASSSGQGGMHSYT
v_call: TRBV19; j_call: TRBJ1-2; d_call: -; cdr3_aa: ASSVGPSDYGYT
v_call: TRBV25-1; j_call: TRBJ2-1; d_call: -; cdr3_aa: ASTRGGYNEQF
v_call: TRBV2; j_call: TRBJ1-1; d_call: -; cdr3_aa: ASSSQETRETEAF
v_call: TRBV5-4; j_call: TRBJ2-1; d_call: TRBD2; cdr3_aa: ASSSMGLAGKWYNEQF
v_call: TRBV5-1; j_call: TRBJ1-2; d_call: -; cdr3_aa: ASSGIQGGSYGYT
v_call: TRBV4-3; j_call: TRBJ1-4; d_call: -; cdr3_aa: ASSQDLDSGVVEKLF
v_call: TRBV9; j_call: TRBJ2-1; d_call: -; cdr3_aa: ASSDTGASKSEQF
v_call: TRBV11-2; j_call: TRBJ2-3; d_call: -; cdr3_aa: ASSLEPDTQY
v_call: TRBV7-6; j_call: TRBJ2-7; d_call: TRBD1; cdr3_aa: ASSPLGQAYEQY
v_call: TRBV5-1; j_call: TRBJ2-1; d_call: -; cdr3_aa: ASSPRRTGRDEQF
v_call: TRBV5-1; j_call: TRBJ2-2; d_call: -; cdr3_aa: ASRLRWDTGELF
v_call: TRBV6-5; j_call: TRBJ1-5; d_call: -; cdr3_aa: ASSYGPRQPQH
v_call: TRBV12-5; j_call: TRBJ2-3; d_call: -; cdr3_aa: ASGLAPTGTERTDTQY
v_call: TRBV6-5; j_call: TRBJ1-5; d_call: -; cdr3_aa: ASSYSGGARQPQH
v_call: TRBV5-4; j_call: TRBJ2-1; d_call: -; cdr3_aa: ASSPAGLDSWNEQF
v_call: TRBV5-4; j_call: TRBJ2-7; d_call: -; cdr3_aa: ASSPGRGSYEQY
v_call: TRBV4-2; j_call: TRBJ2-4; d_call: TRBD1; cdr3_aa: ASSQAIRGAKNIQY
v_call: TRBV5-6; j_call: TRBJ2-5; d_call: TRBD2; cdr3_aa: ASSLLTSGTTQETQY
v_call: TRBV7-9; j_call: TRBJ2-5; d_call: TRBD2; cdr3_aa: ASSSLTSGGVKQY
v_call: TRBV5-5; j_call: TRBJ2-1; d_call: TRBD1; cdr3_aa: ASSLGDRGPRDEQF
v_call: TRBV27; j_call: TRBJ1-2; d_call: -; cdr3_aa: ASSLSIGGNYGYT